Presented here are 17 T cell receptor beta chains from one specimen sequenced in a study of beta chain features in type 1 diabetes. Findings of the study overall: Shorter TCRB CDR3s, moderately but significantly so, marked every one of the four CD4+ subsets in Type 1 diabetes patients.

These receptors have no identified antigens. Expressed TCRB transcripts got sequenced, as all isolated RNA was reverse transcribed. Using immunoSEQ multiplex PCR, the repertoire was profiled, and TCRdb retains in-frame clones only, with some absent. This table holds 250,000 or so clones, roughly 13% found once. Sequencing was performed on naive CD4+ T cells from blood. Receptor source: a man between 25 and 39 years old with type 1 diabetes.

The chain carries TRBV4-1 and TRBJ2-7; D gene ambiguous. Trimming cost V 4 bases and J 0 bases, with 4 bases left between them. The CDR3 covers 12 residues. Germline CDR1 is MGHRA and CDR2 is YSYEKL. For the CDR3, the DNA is TGCGCCAGCAGCCTTAACTCCTACGAGCAGTACTTC. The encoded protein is CASSLNSYEQYF.

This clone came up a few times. CDR3 DNA sequence: TGTGCCAGCAGTCCGGACAGGGATCAGCCCCAGCATTTT. The encoded protein is CASSPDRDQPQHF. The chain couples TRBV6-5 to TRBJ1-5, with 8 nucleotides matching TRBD1. The germline V gene has CDR1 MNHEY and CDR2 SVGAGI. J lost 5 bases, V lost 5 bases, and 2 bases had no gene match. The CDR3 extends over 13 amino acids.

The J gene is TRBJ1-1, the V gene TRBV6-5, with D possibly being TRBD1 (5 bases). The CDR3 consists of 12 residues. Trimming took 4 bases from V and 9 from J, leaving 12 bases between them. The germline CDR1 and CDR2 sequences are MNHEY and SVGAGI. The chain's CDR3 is CASSSDRVKAFF. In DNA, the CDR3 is TGTGCCAGCAGTTCAGACAGAGTGAAAGCTTTCTTT.

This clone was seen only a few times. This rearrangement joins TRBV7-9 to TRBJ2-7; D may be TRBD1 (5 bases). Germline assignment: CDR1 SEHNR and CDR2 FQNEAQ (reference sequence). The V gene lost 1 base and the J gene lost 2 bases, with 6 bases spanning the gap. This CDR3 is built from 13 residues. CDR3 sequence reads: CASSLVGAYEQYF. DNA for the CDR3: TGTGCCAGCAGCTTAGTAGGGGCCTACGAGCAGTACTTC.

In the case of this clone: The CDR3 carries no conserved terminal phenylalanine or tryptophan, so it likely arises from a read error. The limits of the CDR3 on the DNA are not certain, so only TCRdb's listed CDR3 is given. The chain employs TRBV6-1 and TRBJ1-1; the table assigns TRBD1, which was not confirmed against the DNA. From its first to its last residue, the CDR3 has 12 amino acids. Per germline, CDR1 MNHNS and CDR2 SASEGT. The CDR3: CASSIPGTGPTL.

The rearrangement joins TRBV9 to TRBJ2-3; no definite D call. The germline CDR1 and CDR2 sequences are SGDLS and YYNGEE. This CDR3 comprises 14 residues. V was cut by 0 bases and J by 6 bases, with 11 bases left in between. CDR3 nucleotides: TGTGCCAGCAGCGTAGAGCCTCTCGCGGATACGCAGTATTTT. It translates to CASSVEPLADTQYF.

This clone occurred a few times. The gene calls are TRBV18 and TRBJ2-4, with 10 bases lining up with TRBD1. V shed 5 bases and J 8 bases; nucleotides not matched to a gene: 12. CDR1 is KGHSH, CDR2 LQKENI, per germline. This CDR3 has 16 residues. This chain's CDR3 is CASSFTGTGAGDIQYF. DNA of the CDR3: TGTGCCAGCTCATTCACCGGGACAGGGGCGGGAGACATTCAGTACTTC.

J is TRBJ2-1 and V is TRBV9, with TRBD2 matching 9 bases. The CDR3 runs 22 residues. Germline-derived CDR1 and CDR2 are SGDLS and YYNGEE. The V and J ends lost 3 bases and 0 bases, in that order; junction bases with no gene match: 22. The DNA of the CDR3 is TGTGCCAGCAGCGCCCGCCTAGGTAGCGGGAGTTTTTGGGCAAGCTCCTACAATGAGCAGTTCTTC. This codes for CASSARLGSGSFWASSYNEQFF.

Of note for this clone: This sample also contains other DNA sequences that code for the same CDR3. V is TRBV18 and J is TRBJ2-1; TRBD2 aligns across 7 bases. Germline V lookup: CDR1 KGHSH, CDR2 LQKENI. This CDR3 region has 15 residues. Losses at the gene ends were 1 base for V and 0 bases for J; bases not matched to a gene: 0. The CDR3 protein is CASSPLAGSYNEQFF. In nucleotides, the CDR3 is TGTGCCAGCTCACCACTAGCGGGCTCCTACAATGAGCAGTTCTTC.

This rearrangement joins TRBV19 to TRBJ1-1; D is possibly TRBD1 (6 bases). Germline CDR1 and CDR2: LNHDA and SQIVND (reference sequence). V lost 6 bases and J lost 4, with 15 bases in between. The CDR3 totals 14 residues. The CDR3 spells CASRSSGVGTEAFF. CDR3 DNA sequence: TGTGCCAGTAGGTCGTCAGGGGTAGGCACTGAAGCTTTCTTT.

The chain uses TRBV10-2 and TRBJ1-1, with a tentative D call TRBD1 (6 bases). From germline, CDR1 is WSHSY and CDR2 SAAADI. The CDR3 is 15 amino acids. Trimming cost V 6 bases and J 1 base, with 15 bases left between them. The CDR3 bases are TGCGCCAGCAGGGGTAGGGGGTCGGGGAACACTGAAGCTTTCTTT. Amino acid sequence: CASRGRGSGNTEAFF.

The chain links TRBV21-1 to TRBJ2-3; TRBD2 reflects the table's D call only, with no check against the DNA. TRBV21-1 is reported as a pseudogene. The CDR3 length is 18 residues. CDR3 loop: CASSKISRGTPRGDTQYF. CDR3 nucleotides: TGTGCCAGCAGCAAAATCTCTCGCGGGACGCCCCGGGGAGATACGCAGTATTTT.

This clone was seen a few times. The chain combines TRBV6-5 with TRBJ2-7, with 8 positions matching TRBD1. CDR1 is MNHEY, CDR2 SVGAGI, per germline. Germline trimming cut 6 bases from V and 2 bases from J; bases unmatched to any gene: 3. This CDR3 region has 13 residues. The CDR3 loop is CASSRQGPYEQYF. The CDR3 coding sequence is TGTGCCAGCAGCAGACAGGGGCCCTACGAGCAGTACTTC.

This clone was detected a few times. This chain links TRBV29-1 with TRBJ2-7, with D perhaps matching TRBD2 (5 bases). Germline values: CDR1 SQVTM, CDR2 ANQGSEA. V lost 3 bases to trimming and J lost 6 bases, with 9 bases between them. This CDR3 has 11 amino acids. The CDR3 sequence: CSVDGDFEQYF. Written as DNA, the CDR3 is TGCAGCGTTGACGGGGATTTCGAGCAGTACTTC.

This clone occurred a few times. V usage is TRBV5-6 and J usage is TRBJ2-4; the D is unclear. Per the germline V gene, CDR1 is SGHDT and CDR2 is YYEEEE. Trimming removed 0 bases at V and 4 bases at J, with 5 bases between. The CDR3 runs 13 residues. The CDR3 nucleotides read TGTGCCAGCAGCTTGGTACGGAAAAACATTCAGTACTTC. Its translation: CASSLVRKNIQYF.

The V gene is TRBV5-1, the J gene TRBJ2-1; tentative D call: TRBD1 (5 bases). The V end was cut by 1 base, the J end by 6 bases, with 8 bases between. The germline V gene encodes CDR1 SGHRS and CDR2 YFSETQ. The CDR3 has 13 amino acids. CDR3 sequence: CASSLPTGNEQFF. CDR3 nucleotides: TGCGCCAGCAGCTTGCCTACAGGCAATGAGCAGTTCTTC.

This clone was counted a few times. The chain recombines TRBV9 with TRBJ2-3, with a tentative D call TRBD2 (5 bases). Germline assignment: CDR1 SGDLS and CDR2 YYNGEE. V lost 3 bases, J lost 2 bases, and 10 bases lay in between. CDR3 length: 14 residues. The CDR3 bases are TGTGCCAGCAGCGCTCAGCGGCCCACAGATACGCAGTATTTT. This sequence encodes CASSAQRPTDTQYF.